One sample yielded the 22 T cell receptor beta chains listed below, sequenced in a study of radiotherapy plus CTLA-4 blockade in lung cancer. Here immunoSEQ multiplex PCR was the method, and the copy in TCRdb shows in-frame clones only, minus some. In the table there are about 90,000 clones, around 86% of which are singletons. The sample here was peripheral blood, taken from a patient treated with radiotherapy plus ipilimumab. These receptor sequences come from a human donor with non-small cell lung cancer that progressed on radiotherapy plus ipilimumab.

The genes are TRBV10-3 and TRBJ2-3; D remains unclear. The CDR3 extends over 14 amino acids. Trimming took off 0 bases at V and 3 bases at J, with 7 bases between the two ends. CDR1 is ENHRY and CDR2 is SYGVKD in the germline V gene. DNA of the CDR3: TGTGCCATCAGTGAGTCGGTAAGAACAGATACGCAGTATTTT. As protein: CAISESVRTDTQYF.

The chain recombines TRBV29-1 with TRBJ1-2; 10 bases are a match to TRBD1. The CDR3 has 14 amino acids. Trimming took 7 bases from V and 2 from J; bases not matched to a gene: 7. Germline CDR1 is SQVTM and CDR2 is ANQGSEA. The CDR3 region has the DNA TGCAGCGCTTGGGGACAGGGGCGGAACTATGGCTACACCTTC. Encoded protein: CSAWGQGRNYGYTF.

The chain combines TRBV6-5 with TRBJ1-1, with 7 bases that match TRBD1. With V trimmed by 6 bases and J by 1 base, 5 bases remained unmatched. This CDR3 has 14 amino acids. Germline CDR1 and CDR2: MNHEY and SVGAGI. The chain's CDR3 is CASRAGTANTEAFF. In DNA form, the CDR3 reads TGTGCCAGCAGAGCCGGGACAGCGAACACTGAAGCTTTCTTT.

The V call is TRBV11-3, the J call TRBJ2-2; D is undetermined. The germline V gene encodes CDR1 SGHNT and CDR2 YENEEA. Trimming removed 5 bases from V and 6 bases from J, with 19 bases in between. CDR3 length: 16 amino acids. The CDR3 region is CASSIPGFGVSGELFF. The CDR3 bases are TGTGCCAGCAGCATACCAGGTTTCGGTGTCTCCGGGGAGCTGTTTTTT.

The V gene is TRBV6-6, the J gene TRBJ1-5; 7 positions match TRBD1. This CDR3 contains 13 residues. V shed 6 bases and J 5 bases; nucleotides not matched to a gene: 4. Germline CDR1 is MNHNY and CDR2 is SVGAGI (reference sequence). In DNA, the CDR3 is TGTGCCAGCAGCTTTGACAGGGATCAGCCCCAGCATTTT. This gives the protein CASSFDRDQPQHF.

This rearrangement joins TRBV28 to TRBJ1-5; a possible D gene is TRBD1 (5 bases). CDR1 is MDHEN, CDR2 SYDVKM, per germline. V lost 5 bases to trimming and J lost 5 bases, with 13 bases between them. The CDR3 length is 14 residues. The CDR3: CASSLRVPYQPQHF. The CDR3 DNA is TGTGCCAGCAGTCTCAGGGTTCCCTATCAGCCCCAGCATTTT. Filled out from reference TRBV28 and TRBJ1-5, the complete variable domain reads DVKVTQSSRYLVKRTGEKVFLECVQDMDHENMFWYRQDPGLGLRLIYFSYDVKMKEKGDIPEGYSVSREKKERFSLILESASTNQTSMYLCASSLRVPYQPQHFGDGTRLSIL.

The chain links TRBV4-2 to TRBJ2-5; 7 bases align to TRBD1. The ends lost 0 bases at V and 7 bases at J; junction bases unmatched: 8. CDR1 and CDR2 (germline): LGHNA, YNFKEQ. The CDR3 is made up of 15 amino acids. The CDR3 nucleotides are TGTGCCAGCAGCCAAGATACAGGACAGGTGGGGACCCAGTACTTC. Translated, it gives CASSQDTGQVGTQYF.

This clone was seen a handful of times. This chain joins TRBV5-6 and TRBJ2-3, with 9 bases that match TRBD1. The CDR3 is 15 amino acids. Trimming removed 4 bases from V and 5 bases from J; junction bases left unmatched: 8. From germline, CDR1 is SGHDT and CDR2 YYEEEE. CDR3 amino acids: CASSPGTGLIDTQYF. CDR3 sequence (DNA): TGTGCCAGCAGCCCCGGGACAGGGCTTATAGATACGCAGTATTTT.

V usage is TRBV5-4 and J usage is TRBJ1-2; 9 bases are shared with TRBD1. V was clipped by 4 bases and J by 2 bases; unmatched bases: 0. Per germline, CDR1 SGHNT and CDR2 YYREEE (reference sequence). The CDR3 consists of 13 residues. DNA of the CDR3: TGTGCCAGCAGCGGACAGGGGAACTATGGCTACACCTTC. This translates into CASSGQGNYGYTF.

The CDR3 here is CSVGAQDPYEQYF. DNA of the CDR3: TGCAGCGTGGGAGCCCAGGACCCCTACGAGCAGTACTTC. V usage is TRBV29-1 and J usage is TRBJ2-7; the D gene is possibly TRBD2 (5 bases). This CDR3 is built from 13 residues. The germline V and J ends were trimmed by 6 bases and 2 bases, with 14 bases remaining between them. Germline V lookup: CDR1 SQVTM, CDR2 ANQGSEA.

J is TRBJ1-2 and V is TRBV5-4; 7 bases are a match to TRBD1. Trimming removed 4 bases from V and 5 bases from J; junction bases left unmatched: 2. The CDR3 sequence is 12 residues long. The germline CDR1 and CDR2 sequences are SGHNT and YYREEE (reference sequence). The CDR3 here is CASSPTGYGYTF. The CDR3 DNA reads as TGTGCCAGCAGCCCGACAGGGTATGGCTACACCTTC.

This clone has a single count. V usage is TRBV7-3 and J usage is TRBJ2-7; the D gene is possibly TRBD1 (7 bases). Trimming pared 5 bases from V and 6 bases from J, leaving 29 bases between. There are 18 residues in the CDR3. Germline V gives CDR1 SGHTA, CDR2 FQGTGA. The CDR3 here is CASSHLKEGALPLSEQYF. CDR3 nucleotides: TGTGCCAGCAGCCACCTGAAGGAGGGGGCCCTCCCGCTTAGCGAGCAGTACTTC.

The CDR3: CASSLQGGWEKLFF. The CDR3 nucleotides are TGCGCCAGCAGCTTACAGGGGGGTTGGGAAAAACTGTTTTTT. The chain links TRBV5-1 to TRBJ1-4; TRBD1 aligns across 8 bases. V dropped 2 bases and J dropped 8; count of bases not matched to a gene: 5. Germline CDR1 and CDR2: SGHRS and YFSETQ. The CDR3 is made up of 14 amino acids.

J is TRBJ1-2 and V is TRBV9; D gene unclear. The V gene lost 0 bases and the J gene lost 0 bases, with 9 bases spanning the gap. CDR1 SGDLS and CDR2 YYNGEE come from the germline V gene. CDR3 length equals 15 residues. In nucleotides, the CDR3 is TGTGCCAGCAGCGTAGGTTACAGTTCTAACTATGGCTACACCTTC. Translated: CASSVGYSSNYGYTF.

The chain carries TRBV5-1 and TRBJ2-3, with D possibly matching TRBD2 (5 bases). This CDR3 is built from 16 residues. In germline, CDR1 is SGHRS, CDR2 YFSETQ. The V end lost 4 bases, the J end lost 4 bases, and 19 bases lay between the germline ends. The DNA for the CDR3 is TGCGCCAGCAGCGCTGGAGGCCTCCGAGGACCAGATACGCAGTATTTT. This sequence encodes CASSAGGLRGPDTQYF.

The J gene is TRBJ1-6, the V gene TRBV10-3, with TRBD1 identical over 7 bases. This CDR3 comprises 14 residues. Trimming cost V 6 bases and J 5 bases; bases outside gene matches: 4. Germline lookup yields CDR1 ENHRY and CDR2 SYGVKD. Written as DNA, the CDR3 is TGTGCCATCAGGGGGACAGATAATAATTCACCCCTCCACTTT. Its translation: CAIRGTDNNSPLHF.

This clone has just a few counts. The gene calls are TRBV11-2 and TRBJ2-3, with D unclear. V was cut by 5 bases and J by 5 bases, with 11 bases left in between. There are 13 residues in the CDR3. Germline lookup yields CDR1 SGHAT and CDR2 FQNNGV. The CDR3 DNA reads TGTGCCAGCAGCACCGCTTGGGGAGATACGCAGTATTTT. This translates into CASSTAWGDTQYF. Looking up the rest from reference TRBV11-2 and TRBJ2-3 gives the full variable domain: EAGVAQSPRYKIIEKRQSVAFWCNPISGHATLYWYQQILGQGPKLLIQFQNNGVVDDSQLPKDRFSAERLKGVDSTLKIQPAKLEDSAVYLCASSTAWGDTQYFGPGTRLTVL.

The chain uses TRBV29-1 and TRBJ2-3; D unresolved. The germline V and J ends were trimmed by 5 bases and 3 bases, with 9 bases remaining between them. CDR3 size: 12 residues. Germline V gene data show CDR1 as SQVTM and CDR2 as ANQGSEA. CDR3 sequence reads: CSVLVGTDTQYF. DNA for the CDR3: TGCAGCGTTTTAGTGGGAACAGATACGCAGTATTTT.

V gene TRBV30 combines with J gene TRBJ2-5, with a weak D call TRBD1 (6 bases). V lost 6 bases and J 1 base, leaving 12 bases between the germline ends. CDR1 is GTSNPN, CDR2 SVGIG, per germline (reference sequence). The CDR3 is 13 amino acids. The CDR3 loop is CACSRQVQETQYF. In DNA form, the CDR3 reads TGTGCCTGTAGTAGACAGGTCCAAGAGACCCAGTACTTC. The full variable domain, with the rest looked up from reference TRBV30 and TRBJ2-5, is SQTIHQWPATLVQPVGSPLSLECTVEGTSNPNLYWYRQAAGRGLQLLFYSVGIGQISSEVPQNLSASRPQDRQFILSSKKLLLSDSGFYLCACSRQVQETQYFGPGTRLLVL.

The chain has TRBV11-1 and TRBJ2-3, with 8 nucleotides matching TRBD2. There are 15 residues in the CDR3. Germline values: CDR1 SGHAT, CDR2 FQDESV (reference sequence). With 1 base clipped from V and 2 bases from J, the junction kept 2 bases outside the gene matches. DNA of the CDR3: TGTGCCAGCAGCTTAGACGGGAGGGCCACAGATACGCAGTATTTT. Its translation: CASSLDGRATDTQYF.

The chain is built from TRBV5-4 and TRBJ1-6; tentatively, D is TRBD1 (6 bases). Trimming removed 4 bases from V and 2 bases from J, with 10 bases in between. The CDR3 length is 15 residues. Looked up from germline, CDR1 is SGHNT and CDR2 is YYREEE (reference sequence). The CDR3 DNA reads TGTGCCAGCAGCCGAGGGACACCCTATAATTCACCCCTCCACTTT. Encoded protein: CASSRGTPYNSPLHF.

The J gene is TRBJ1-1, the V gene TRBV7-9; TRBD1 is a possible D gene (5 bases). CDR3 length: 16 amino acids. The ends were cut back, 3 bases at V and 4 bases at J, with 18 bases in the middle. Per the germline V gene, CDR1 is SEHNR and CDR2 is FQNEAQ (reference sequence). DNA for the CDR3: TGTGCCAGCAGCTTCCCGTTTGCCACAGGCGTCACTGAAGCTTTCTTT. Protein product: CASSFPFATGVTEAFF.